This entry describes one TCR beta chain. This sample is drawn from a study of T cells after yellow fever vaccination. TCRdb re-analysed the 5' RACE reads in MiXCR, keeping a single row per CDR3 protein. The sample holds approximately 550,000 distinct CDR3 sequences, 15% to 20% seen once. Germline V gene sequence: CDR1 SGHTA, CDR2 FQGNSA. Deletions cut 3 bases from V and 4 bases from J, with 10 bases between. The CDR3 consists of 14 residues. Sample: PBMCs, taken 15 days after the yellow fever booster vaccination. The sequence was obtained from a man aged 30 to 39 who received the YFV17D yellow fever vaccine. V and J are TRBV7-2 and TRBJ2-1, with no clear D. CDR3 nucleotides: TGTGCCAGCAGCTTGGAGAACGGGTACAATGAGCAGTTCTTC. Encoded protein: CASSLENGYNEQFF. Full variable domain (outside the CDR3, taken from reference TRBV7-2 and TRBJ2-1): GAGVSQSPSNKVTEKGKDVELRCDPISGHTALYWYRQSLGQGLEFLIYFQGNSAPDKSGLPSDRFSAERTGGSVSTLTIQRTQQEDSAVYLCASSLENGYNEQFFGPGTRLTVL.